The 20 T cell receptor beta chains in this list originate from one sample, sequenced in a study of blood T cell repertoires in COVID-19. Sequencing used immunoSEQ multiplex PCR; TCRdb keeps in-frame clones, though not all of them. The repertoire consists of some 97,000 clones, with 80% occurring once and the leading ten covering roughly 29%. The sample was peripheral blood. These receptor sequences come from a man in his 70s with active or convalescent COVID-19.

This chain links TRBV7-2 with TRBJ2-7; tentative D call: TRBD1 (6 bases). V was shortened by 2 bases and J by 1 base, with 9 bases between the two germline ends. Germline V CDR1 and CDR2: SGHTA, FQGNSA. The CDR3 spans 14 residues. CDR3 nucleotides: TGTGCCAGCAGCTTAATCCAGGGGTCCTACGAGCAGTACTTC. Translation gives CASSLIQGSYEQYF.

The chain is built from TRBV5-1 and TRBJ1-1; 11 positions agree with TRBD1. Trimming cost V 4 bases and J 4 bases; bases outside gene matches: 3. The CDR3 loop spans 14 amino acids. CDR1 is SGHRS, CDR2 YFSETQ, per germline. CDR3 bases: TGCGCCAGCAGCCCGGGACAGGGGGGCACTGAAGCTTTCTTT. Its translation is CASSPGQGGTEAFF.

As DNA, the CDR3 is TGTGCCATCAGTGAGCCGCGGGCCCCCTCGAACATTCAGTACTTC. It yields the protein CAISEPRAPSNIQYF. The rearrangement joins TRBV10-3 to TRBJ2-4; D perhaps matches TRBD2 (5 bases). Per germline, CDR1 ENHRY and CDR2 SYGVKD. V was pared by 2 bases and J by 7 bases, with 15 bases between. The CDR3 totals 15 residues.

V usage is TRBV4-1 and J usage is TRBJ1-1; tentatively, D is TRBD1 (5 bases). Looked up from germline, CDR1 is MGHRA and CDR2 is YSYEKL. Trimming stripped 0 bases from V and 4 bases from J, with 12 bases between. The CDR3 is made up of 15 amino acids. The CDR3 DNA is TGCGCCAGCAGCCAAGACGGAGGGGCGGGCACTGAAGCTTTCTTT. It translates to CASSQDGGAGTEAFF.

The rearrangement uses TRBV28 and TRBJ1-2, with TRBD1 as a possible D gene (6 bases). This CDR3 has 13 amino acids. The ends were cut back, 3 bases at V and 6 bases at J, with 11 bases in the middle. From germline, CDR1 is MDHEN and CDR2 SYDVKM. Written as DNA, the CDR3 is TGTGCCAGCAGTTTCCAGTCAGGGGATGGCTACACCTTC. It is translated as CASSFQSGDGYTF.

This clone was detected only once. This sequence joins TRBV6-2 or TRBV6-3 and TRBJ2-2; 13 bases align to TRBD2. V shed 2 bases, J shed 7 bases, and the junction held 7 bases outside the gene matches. This CDR3 spans 17 amino acids. CDR1 is MNHEY and CDR2 is SVGEGT in the germline V gene. CDR3 DNA: TGTGCCAGCAGTTACGGTGGACTAGCGGGAGTAATCGGGGAGCTGTTTTTT. It encodes CASSYGGLAGVIGELFF.

This chain connects TRBV6-2 or TRBV6-3 to TRBJ1-5; D gene uncertain. The CDR3 has 14 residues. Deletions cut 5 bases from V and 3 bases from J, with 11 bases between. From germline, CDR1 is MNHEY and CDR2 SVGEGT. CDR3 loop: CASSRSNYNQPQHF. For the CDR3, the DNA is TGTGCCAGCAGTAGGAGTAACTACAATCAGCCCCAGCATTTT.

This sequence joins TRBV4-1 and TRBJ1-2; D not resolved. Trimming cost V 3 bases and J 4 bases, with 9 bases left between them. The CDR3 is 13 amino acids. Germline CDR1 and CDR2: MGHRA and YSYEKL. Here the CDR3 reads CASSHPGIYGYTF. The CDR3 DNA sequence: TGCGCCAGCAGCCATCCCGGGATCTATGGCTACACCTTC.

This clone came up a few times. The CDR3 nucleotides are TGTGCCAGCAGCGCGGGGGGGAAGGCCTACGAGCAGTACTTC. Residues: CASSAGGKAYEQYF. This sequence joins TRBV25-1 and TRBJ2-7; TRBD2 agrees at 9 bases. CDR1 MGHDK and CDR2 SYGVNS come from the germline V gene. The CDR3 covers 14 residues. Trimming cost V 6 bases and J 2 bases; bases outside gene matches: 5.

The V and J genes are TRBV7-2 and TRBJ1-1; D may be TRBD1 (5 bases). The CDR3 has 15 residues. V was cut by 1 base and J by 7 bases, with 16 bases left in between. Germline CDR1 reads SGHTA; CDR2 reads FQGNSA. This chain's CDR3 is CASSLVGGGSNEAFF. As DNA, the CDR3 is TGTGCCAGCAGCTTAGTCGGGGGGGGAAGTAATGAAGCTTTCTTT.

The chain joins TRBV5-6 to TRBJ1-3; possible D gene TRBD1, 5 bases. The CDR3 loop spans 15 amino acids. The V end lost 1 base, the J end lost 0 bases, and 8 bases lay between the germline ends. Germline CDR1 reads SGHDT; CDR2 reads YYEEEE. CDR3 sequence reads: CASSLRGLSGNTIYF. In nucleotides, the CDR3 is TGTGCCAGCAGCTTGAGGGGCCTCTCTGGAAACACCATATATTTT.

The chain recombines TRBV7-9 with TRBJ1-1; 7 bases fit TRBD1. With 3 bases clipped from V and 10 bases from J, the junction kept 8 bases outside the gene matches. The CDR3 totals 13 residues. CDR1 SEHNR and CDR2 FQNEAQ come from the germline V gene (reference sequence). In DNA, the CDR3 is TGTGCCAGCAGCTTCCTTGCCGGGACAGCAGCTTTCTTT. Translation gives CASSFLAGTAAFF.

This chain connects TRBV10-3 to TRBJ2-1, with 11 bases lining up with TRBD1. After removal of 8 bases from V and 0 bases from J, the junction contained 3 bases not matched to a gene. The CDR3 contains 15 residues. The germline CDR1 and CDR2 sequences are ENHRY and SYGVKD. The CDR3 sequence: CAIGDRGTSYNEQFF. The CDR3 coding sequence is TGTGCCATCGGGGACAGGGGGACCTCCTACAATGAGCAGTTCTTC.

The V gene is TRBV19, the J gene TRBJ2-1; the D gene is possibly TRBD2 (6 bases). Trimming removed 4 bases at V and 9 bases at J, with 13 bases between. The CDR3 is 13 residues long. From germline, CDR1 is LNHDA and CDR2 SQIVND (reference sequence). CDR3 bases: TGTGCCAGTAGTAAGACTAGAGCGGTTGAGCAGTTCTTC. Translation: CASSKTRAVEQFF.

V usage is TRBV28 and J usage is TRBJ1-4; D might be TRBD1 (5 bases). With 0 bases removed from V and 1 base from J, the gap between germline ends came to 12 bases. Germline lookup yields CDR1 MDHEN and CDR2 SYDVKM. The CDR3 is 17 amino acids. CDR3 nucleotides: TGTGCCAGCAGTTTATGGGTCTTGGGGGGAACTAATGAAAAACTGTTTTTT. It encodes CASSLWVLGGTNEKLFF.

DNA for the CDR3: TGTGCCAGCAGCGTACGACAGGGGATTTTTGAAAAACTGTTTTTT. Translation: CASSVRQGIFEKLFF. V and J are TRBV5-6 and TRBJ1-4; TRBD1 agrees at 8 bases. Germline CDR1 reads SGHDT; CDR2 reads YYEEEE. The CDR3 runs to 15 residues. J was trimmed by 7 bases and V by 4 bases; bases with no gene match: 9.

This sequence joins TRBV3-1 (or the pseudogene TRBV3-2) and TRBJ2-3; 11 nucleotides line up with TRBD2. Germline assignment: CDR1 LGHDT and CDR2 YNNKEL (reference sequence). The junction had 8 bases not matched to a gene; V was cut back by 3 bases and J by 0 bases. This CDR3 has 18 amino acids. CDR3 protein: CASSHTSGGPTSTDTQYF. Written as DNA, the CDR3 is TGTGCCAGCAGCCATACTAGCGGGGGTCCCACTAGCACAGATACGCAGTATTTT.

The chain is built from TRBV28 and TRBJ1-1, with TRBD1 matching over 10 bases. CDR3 length: 14 residues. V trimming: 11 bases; J trimming: 0 bases; junction bases outside the gene matches: 6. The germline CDR1 and CDR2 sequences are MDHEN and SYDVKM. The CDR3 reads CAVGTGVMNTEAFF. CDR3 coding DNA: TGTGCCGTAGGGACAGGGGTCATGAACACTGAAGCTTTCTTT.

V usage is TRBV9 and J usage is TRBJ2-7, with TRBD1 matching over 7 bases. After removal of 3 bases from V and 5 bases from J, the junction contained 8 bases not matched to a gene. This CDR3 is 14 amino acids long. Germline V gene lookup returns CDR1 SGDLS and CDR2 YYNGEE. In DNA form, the CDR3 reads TGTGCCAGCAGCGGACAGGGCCTTGGGGACGAGCAGTACTTC. Translated, it gives CASSGQGLGDEQYF.

The chain couples TRBV14 to TRBJ2-1; tentatively, D is TRBD1 (6 bases). This CDR3 is 14 amino acids long. Trimming took 4 bases from V and 6 from J, leaving 13 bases between them. Germline loops: CDR1 SGHDN, CDR2 FVKESK. The CDR3 protein is CASSLNRAGNEQFF. CDR3 coding DNA: TGTGCCAGCAGCCTCAACAGGGCTGGCAATGAGCAGTTCTTC.